Sequencing of this TCR beta chain was carried out in a study of response to subunit inactivated influenza vaccine. Whole-study results and caveats: T cells newly recruited by each seasonal influenza vaccination are few, the authors suggested.

About this clonotype: Its target is not known.

TCRdb analysed the RT-PCR reads with MiXCR anew, one entry per CDR3 protein. This sample has under 550,000 distinct CDR3 sequences, with 7.6% found just once. In germline, CDR1 is MNHNS, CDR2 SASEGT. Losses at the gene ends were 5 bases for V and 5 bases for J; bases not matched to a gene: 7. There are 16 residues in the CDR3. The sequences come from PBMCs from blood, collected around 2 years after vaccination. This TCR was sampled from a man aged 50-75 years who received an inactivated influenza vaccine. This sequence joins TRBV6-1 and TRBJ2-2, with 11 bases identical to TRBD1. CDR3 in amino acids: CASSTRDRGRTGELFF. The CDR3, as DNA: TGTGCCAGCAGTACGCGGGACAGGGGGAGAACCGGGGAGCTGTTTTTT.